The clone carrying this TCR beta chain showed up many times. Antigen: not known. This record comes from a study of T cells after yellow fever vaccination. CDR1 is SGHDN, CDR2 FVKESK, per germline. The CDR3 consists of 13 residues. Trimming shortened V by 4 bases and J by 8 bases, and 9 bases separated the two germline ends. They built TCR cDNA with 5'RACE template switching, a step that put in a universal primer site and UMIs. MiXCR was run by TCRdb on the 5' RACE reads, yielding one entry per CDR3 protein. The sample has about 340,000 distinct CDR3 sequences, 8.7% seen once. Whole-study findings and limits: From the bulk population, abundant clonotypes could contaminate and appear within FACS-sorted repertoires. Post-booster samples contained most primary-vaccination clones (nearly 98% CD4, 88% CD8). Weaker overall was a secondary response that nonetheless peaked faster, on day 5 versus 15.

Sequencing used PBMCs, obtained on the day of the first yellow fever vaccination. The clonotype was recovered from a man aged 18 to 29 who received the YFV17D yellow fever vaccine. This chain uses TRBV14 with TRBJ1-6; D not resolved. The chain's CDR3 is CASSPLRDSPLHF. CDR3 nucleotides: TGTGCCAGCAGCCCTCTCCGGGATTCACCCCTCCACTTT.